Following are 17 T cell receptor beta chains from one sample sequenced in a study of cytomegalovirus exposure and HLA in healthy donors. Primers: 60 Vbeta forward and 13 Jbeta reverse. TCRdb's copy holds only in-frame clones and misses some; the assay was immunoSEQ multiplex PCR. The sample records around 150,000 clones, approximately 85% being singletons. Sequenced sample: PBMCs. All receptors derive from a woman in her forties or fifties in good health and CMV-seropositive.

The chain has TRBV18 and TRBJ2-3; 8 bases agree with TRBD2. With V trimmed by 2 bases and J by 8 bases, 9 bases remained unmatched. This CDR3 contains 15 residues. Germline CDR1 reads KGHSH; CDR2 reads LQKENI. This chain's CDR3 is CASSPAGGSEVTQYF. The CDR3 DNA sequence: TGTGCCAGCTCACCAGCGGGAGGCTCTGAAGTTACGCAGTATTTT.

CDR3 bases: TGTGCCAGCAGCTTGTACACCGGGACTGGCACTAATGAGCAGTTCTTC. This sequence encodes CASSLYTGTGTNEQFF. The gene calls are TRBV7-2 and TRBJ2-1, with D perhaps matching TRBD2 (6 bases). Germline CDR1 and CDR2: SGHTA and FQGNSA. There are 16 residues in the CDR3. Trimming shortened V by 3 bases and J by 7 bases, and 19 bases separated the two germline ends.

The CDR3 sequence is CASSPLARAAYEQYF. DNA for the CDR3: TGTGCCAGCAGCCCTCTGGCCAGGGCAGCCTACGAGCAGTACTTC. This chain links TRBV7-8 with TRBJ2-7; a weak D match, TRBD1 (5 bases). The V and J ends lost 5 bases and 2 bases respectively, with 16 bases between them. This CDR3 comprises 15 residues. The germline CDR1 and CDR2 sequences are SGHVS and FQNEAQ.

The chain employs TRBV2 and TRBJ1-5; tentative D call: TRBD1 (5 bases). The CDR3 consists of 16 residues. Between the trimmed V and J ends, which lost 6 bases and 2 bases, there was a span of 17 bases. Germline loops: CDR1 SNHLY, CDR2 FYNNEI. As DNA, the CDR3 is TGTGCCAGCAGATCCGGGGGGTGGCAGGGCAATCAGCCCCAGCATTTT. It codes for CASRSGGWQGNQPQHF. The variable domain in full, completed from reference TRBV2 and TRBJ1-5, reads EPEVTQTPSHQVTQMGQEVILRCVPISNHLYFYWYRQILGQKVEFLVSFYNNEISEKSEIFDDQFSVERPDGSNFTLKIRSTKLEDSAMYFCASRSGGWQGNQPQHFGDGTRLSIL.

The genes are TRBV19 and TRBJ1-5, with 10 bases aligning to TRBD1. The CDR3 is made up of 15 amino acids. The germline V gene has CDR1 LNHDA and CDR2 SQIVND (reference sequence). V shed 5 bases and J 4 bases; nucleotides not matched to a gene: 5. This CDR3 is CASSGGTGVNQPQHF. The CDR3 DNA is TGTGCCAGTAGTGGAGGGACAGGGGTAAATCAGCCCCAGCATTTT.

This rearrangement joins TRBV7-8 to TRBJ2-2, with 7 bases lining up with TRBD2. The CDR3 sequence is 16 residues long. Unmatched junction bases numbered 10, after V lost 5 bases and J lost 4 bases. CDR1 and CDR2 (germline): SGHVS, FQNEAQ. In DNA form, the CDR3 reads TGTGCCAGCAGCCTCTTGACGGGAGGACTCACCGGGGAGCTGTTTTTT. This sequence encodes CASSLLTGGLTGELFF.

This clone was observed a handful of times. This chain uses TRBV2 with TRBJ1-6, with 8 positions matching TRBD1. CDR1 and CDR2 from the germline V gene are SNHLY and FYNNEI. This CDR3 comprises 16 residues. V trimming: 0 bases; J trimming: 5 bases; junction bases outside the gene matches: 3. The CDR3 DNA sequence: TGTGCCAGCAGTGAAGCGACGGACAGGGATAATTCACCCCTCCACTTT. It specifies CASSEATDRDNSPLHF.

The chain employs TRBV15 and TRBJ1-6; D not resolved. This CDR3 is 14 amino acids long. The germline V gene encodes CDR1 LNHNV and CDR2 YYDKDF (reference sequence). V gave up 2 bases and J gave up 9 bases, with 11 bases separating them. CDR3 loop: CATSRSLEGSPLHF. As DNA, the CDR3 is TGTGCCACCAGCAGATCCCTAGAAGGTTCACCCCTCCACTTT.

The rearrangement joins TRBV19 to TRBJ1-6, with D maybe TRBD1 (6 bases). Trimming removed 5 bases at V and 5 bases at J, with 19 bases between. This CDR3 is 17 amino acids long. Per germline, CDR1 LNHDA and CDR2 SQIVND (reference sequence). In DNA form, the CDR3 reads TGTGCCAGTAGTCCCACAGGGAGTGTGTGGAATAATTCACCCCTCCACTTT. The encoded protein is CASSPTGSVWNNSPLHF.

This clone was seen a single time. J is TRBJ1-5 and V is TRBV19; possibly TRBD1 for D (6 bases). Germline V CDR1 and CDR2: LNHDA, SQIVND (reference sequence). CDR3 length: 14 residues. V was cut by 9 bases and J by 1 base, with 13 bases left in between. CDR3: CASRTALSNQPQHF. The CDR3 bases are TGTGCCAGCAGGACAGCGCTCAGCAATCAGCCCCAGCATTTT.

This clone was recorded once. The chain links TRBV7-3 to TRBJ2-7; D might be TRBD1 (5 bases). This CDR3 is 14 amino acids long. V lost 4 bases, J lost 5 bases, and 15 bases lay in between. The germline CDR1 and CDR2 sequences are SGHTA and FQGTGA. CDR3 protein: CASSYLGAGDEQYF. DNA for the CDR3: TGTGCCAGCAGCTACCTAGGGGCCGGCGACGAGCAGTACTTC.

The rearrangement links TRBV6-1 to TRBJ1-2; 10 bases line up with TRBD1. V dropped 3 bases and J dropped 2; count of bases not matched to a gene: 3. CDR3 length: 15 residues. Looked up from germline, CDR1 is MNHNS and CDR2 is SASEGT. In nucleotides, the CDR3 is TGTGCCAGCAGTGAGGGACAGGGGCGAAACTATGGCTACACCTTC. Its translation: CASSEGQGRNYGYTF.

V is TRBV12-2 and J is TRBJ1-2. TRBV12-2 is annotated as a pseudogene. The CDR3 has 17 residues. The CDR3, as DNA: TGTGCAAGTCGCTTAGGAATAGTAGAGTCTCATAACTATGGCTACACCTTC. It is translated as CASRLGIVESHNYGYTF.

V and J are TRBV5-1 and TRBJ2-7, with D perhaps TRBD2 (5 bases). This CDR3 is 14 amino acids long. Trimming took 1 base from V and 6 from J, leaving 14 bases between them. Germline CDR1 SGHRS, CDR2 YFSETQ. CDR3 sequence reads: CASSLRRGGTEQYF. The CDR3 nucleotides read TGCGCCAGCAGCTTGCGTCGGGGTGGAACCGAGCAGTACTTC.

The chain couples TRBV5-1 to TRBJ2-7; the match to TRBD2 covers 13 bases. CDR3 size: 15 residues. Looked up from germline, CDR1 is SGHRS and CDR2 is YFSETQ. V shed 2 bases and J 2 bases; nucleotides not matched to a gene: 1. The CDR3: CASSFTSGRAYEQYF. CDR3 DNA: TGCGCCAGCAGCTTCACTAGCGGGAGGGCCTACGAGCAGTACTTC.

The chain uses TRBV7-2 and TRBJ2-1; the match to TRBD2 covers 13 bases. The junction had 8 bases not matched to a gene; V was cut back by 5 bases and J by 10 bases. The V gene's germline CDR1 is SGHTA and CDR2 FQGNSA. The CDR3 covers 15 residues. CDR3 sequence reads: CASSQTSGGPTEQFF. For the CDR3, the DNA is TGTGCCAGCAGCCAGACTAGCGGGGGGCCGACCGAGCAGTTCTTC.

The CDR3 sequence: CATQQDLNTEAFF. CDR3 DNA sequence: TGTGCCACTCAACAGGACCTGAACACTGAAGCTTTCTTT. This sequence joins TRBV10-3 and TRBJ1-1; D may be TRBD1 (5 bases). CDR1 and CDR2 (germline): ENHRY, SYGVKD. The length of the CDR3 is 13 residues. V lost 10 bases and J lost 0, with 12 bases in between.